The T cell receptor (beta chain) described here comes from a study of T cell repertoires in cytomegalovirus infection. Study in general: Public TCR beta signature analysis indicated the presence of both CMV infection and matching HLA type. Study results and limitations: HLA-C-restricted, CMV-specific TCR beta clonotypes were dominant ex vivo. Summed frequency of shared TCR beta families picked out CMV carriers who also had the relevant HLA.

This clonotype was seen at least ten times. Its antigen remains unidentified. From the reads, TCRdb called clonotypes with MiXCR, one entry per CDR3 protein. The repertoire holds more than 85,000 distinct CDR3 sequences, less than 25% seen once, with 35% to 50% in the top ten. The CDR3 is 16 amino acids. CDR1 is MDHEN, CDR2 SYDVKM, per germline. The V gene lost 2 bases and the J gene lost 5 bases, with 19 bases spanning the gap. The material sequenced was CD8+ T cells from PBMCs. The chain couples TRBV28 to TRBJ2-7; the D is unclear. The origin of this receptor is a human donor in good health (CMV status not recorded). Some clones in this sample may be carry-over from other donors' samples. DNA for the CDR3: TGTGCCAGCAGTTTACGGGCAGTGAGTTTTGGGGACGAGCAGTACTTC. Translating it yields CASSLRAVSFGDEQYF.